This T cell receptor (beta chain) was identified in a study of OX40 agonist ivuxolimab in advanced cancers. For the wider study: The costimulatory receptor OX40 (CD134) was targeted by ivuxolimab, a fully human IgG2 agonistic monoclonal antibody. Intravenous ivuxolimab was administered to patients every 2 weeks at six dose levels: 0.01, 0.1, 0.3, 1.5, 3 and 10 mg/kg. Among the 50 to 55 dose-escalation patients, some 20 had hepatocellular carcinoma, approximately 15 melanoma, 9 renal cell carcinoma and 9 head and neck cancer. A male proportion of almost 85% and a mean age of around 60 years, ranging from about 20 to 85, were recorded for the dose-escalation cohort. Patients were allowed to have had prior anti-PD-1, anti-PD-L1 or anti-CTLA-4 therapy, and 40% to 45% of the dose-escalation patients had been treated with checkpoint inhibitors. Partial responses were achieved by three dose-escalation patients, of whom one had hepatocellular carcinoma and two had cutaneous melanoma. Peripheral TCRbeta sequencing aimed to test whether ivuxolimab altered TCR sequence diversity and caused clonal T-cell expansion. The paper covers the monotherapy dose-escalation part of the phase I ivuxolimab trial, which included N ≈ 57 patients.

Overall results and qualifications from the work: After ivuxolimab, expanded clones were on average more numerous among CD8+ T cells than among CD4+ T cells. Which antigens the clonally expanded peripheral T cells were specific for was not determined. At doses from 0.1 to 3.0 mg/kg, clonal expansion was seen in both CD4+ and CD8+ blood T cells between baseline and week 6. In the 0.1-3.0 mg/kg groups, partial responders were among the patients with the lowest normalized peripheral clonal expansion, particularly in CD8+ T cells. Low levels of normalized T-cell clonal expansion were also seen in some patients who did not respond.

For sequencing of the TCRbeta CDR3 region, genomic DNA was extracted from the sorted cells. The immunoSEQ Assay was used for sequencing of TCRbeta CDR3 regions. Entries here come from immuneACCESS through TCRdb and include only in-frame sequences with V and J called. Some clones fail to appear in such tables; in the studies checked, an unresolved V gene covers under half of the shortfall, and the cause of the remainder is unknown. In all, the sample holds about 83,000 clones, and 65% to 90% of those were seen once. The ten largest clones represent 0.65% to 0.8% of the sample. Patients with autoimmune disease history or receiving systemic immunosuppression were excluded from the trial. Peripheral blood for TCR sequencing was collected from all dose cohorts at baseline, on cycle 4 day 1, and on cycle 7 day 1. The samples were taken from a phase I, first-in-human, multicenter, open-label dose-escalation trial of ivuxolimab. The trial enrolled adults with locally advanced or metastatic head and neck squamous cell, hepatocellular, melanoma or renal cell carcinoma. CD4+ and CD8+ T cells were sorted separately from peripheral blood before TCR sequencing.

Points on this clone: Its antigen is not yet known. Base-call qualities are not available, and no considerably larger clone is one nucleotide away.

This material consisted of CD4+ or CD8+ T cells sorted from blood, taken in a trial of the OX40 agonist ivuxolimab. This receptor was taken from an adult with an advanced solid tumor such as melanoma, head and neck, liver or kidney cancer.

The DNA reads TGTGCCAGCAGCTTAGCAGCGGGGCGCGATGAGCAGTTCTTC. It specifies CASSLAAGRDEQFF. The rearrangement joined TRBV11-2 to TRBJ2-1; 7 central nucleotides agree with TRBD2. Germline trimming amounts to 1 base on V and 8 bases on J, with 5 as the count of junction bases outside the gene matches. The germline V gene gives CDR1 as SGHAT and CDR2 as FQNNGV. Measured from the cysteine to the phenylalanine, the CDR3 is 14 residues long. Here the CDR3 DNA is all that survives: 42 bases in frame from base 1.